This TCR beta chain was retrieved from a study of blood T cell repertoires in COVID-19. Data came from immunoSEQ multiplex PCR; TCRdb stores just in-frame clones and leaves some out. This repertoire shows around 150,000 clones, approximately 80% found once; its top ten account for more than 4%. The CDR3 sequence is 14 residues long. CDR1 SGHRS and CDR2 YFSETQ come from the germline V gene. V shed 4 bases, J shed 8 bases, and the junction held 8 bases outside the gene matches. The rearrangement links TRBV5-1 to TRBJ1-4; TRBD1 agrees at 7 bases. Sequenced: peripheral blood. The clonotype was recovered from a woman between 45 and 60 years old with acute or convalescent COVID-19. The CDR3 bases are TGCGCCAGCAGCATACAGGGGAGTAAGGAAAAACTGTTTTTT. Protein: CASSIQGSKEKLFF.